This TCR beta chain comes out of a study of cytomegalovirus exposure and HLA in healthy donors. Trimming removed 3 bases at V and 3 bases at J, with 9 bases between. This CDR3 has 13 amino acids. Germline lookup yields CDR1 SGHTA and CDR2 FQGNSA. The PCR made use of 60 Vbeta and 13 Jbeta primers. Data came from immunoSEQ multiplex PCR; TCRdb stores just in-frame clones and leaves some out. Seen here are approximately 91,000 clones, about four fifths observed once, and the top ten hold 10%. The sequence derives from a human donor in good health. Sequencing was done on a sample of PBMCs. The genes are TRBV7-2 and TRBJ2-7, with D maybe TRBD2 (6 bases). Here the CDR3 reads CASSFGGNYEQYF. The DNA of the CDR3 is TGTGCCAGCAGCTTTGGGGGGAACTACGAGCAGTACTTC.